Listed below are T cell receptor beta chains from one sample, sequenced in a study of blood T cell repertoires in COVID-19. Only in-frame clones appear in the TCRdb table, and some are missing; sequencing was by immunoSEQ multiplex PCR. Among about 380,000 clones, roughly 91% were seen once, and the ten largest hold 0.9% to 1.5%. Sequenced input: PBMCs or T cells enriched from blood (not recorded which). The receptors here all came from a woman aged 18-30 years who had recovered from COVID-19. The CDR3 runs from the conserved cysteine through the conserved F or W. A D gene is named only where the DNA matches it firmly. Only some rows state a clone size, as once, few, many or a class for expanded clones.

v_gene	abundance	len	d_gene	j_gene	CDR3aa	CDR3nt
TRBV5-1	NA	15	NA	TRBJ1-1	CASSSSVPLVTEAFF	TGCGCCAGCAGCTCCTCCGTCCCATTAGTGACTGAAGCTTTCTTT
TRBV28	NA	15	NA	TRBJ2-7	CASSSGQKISYEQYF	TGTGCCAGCAGTTCAGGACAAAAGATCTCCTACGAGCAGTACTTC
TRBV19	NA	16	TRBD1	TRBJ1-2	CASSLTPGQGNYGYTF	TGTGCCAGTAGTCTGACTCCGGGACAGGGGAACTATGGCTACACCTTC
TRBV5-1	NA	12	NA	TRBJ2-7	CASSSTGYEQYF	TGCGCCAGCAGCTCAACAGGGTACGAGCAGTACTTC
TRBV28	NA	13	NA	TRBJ2-3	CASLDYRTDTQYF	TGTGCCAGCCTTGACTACCGCACAGATACGCAGTATTTT
TRBV5-1	once	13	TRBD1	TRBJ2-4	CASSSTGVDIQYF	TGCGCCAGCAGCTCGACAGGGGTGGACATTCAGTACTTC
TRBV13	NA	14	NA	TRBJ2-7	CASSSDTFSYEQYF	TGTGCCAGCAGCTCGGACACCTTCTCCTACGAGCAGTACTTC
TRBV27	NA	13	NA	TRBJ2-7	CASSLIGSYEQYF	TGTGCCAGCAGTTTAATTGGGAGCTACGAGCAGTACTTC
TRBV12-2	NA	11	NA	TRBJ1-6	CASRFDDRAGF	TGTGCAAGTCGCTTTGACGACAGGGCCGGCTTT
TRBV11-3	NA	12	NA	TRBJ2-1	CASSLGTGQPFF	TGTGCCAGCAGCTTAGGTACCGGACAGCCCTTCTTC
TRBV24-1	NA	15	TRBD1	TRBJ1-1	CATSVSTGLNTEAFF	TGTGCCACCAGTGTTTCGACAGGGTTGAACACTGAAGCTTTCTTT
TRBV6-5	NA	14	TRBD2	TRBJ2-1	CASRGTSGVNEQFF	TGTGCCAGCAGGGGGACTAGCGGGGTTAATGAGCAGTTCTTC
TRBV6-5	NA	12	NA	TRBJ2-7	CASLRQDYEQYF	TGTGCCAGCCTCCGACAGGACTACGAGCAGTACTTC
TRBV5-1	NA	13	NA	TRBJ2-7	CASWDQEDYEQYF	TGCGCCAGTTGGGATCAGGAGGACTACGAGCAGTACTTC
TRBV7-9	few	12	NA	TRBJ1-2	CASSLDERGYTF	TGTGCCAGCAGCTTAGACGAGAGGGGCTACACCTTC
TRBV19	NA	13	NA	TRBJ1-4	CASSITGDEKLFF	TGTGCCAGTAGTATTACGGGGGATGAAAAACTGTTTTTT
TRBV19	NA	16	NA	TRBJ1-6	CASTPHLSSYNSPLHF	TGTGCCAGTACCCCGCACTTGAGCTCCTATAATTCACCCCTCCACTTT
TRBV28	NA	13	TRBD1	TRBJ2-5	CASQGTVRETQYF	TGTGCCAGCCAAGGGACAGTGCGGGAGACCCAGTACTTC
TRBV5-4	once	12	NA	TRBJ2-7	CASSFNINEQYF	TGTGCCAGCAGCTTTAATATAAACGAGCAGTACTTC
TRBV7-8	NA	15	TRBD1	TRBJ1-5	CASSSQGASNQPQHF	TGTGCCAGCAGCTCCCAGGGGGCGAGCAATCAGCCCCAGCATTTT
TRBV3-1/TRBV3-2	NA	18	TRBD1	TRBJ2-1	CASSQWGTGFFLHNEQFF	TGTGCCAGCAGCCAGTGGGGGACAGGATTTTTTTTACACAATGAGCAGTTCTTC
TRBV5-1	NA	15	NA	TRBJ2-3	CASRGMGTSTDTQYF	TGCGCCAGCAGGGGTATGGGGACTAGCACAGATACGCAGTATTTT
TRBV6-1	NA	15	NA	TRBJ2-5	CASSEPEDNQETQYF	TGTGCCAGCAGTGAGCCAGAGGACAACCAAGAGACCCAGTACTTC
TRBV5-4	NA	17	TRBD2	TRBJ2-1	CASSLESGAGGRNEQFF	TGTGCCAGCAGCTTGGAATCGGGTGCGGGGGGCAGGAATGAGCAGTTCTTC
TRBV4-1	NA	15	NA	TRBJ1-2	CASSQVGGASMGYTF	TGCGCCAGCAGCCAAGTGGGCGGGGCTAGTATGGGCTACACCTTC
TRBV19	NA	13	NA	TRBJ1-1	CASNYGGWTEAFF	TGTGCCAGCAATTACGGGGGTTGGACTGAAGCTTTCTTT
TRBV12-3/TRBV12-4	once	12	NA	TRBJ2-1	CASSPTSNEQFF	TGTGCCAGCAGTCCCACTTCCAATGAGCAGTTCTTC
TRBV27	few	17	NA	TRBJ1-5	CASSPGPRGEFNQPQHF	TGTGCCAGCAGTCCTGGGCCCCGGGGGGAATTTAACCAGCCCCAGCATTTT
TRBV2	NA	13	NA	TRBJ2-5	CASSEASTKTQYF	TGTGCCAGCAGTGAGGCTAGTACGAAGACCCAGTACTTC
TRBV30	few	14	TRBD1	TRBJ2-7	CAWSRTGVSYEQYF	TGTGCCTGGAGCCGGACAGGGGTCTCCTACGAGCAGTACTTC
TRBV24-1	once	15	NA	TRBJ2-6	CATSDESSGANVLTF	TGTGCCACCAGTGATGAGAGCTCTGGGGCCAACGTCCTGACTTTC
TRBV5-1	NA	15	TRBD1	TRBJ2-3	CASSLKTGGLDTQYF	TGCGCCAGCAGCTTGAAGACAGGGGGTTTAGATACGCAGTATTTT
TRBV5-1	NA	17	TRBD2	TRBJ2-1	CASSLGVAGASLDEQFF	TGCGCCAGCAGCTTGGGGGTAGCGGGGGCCTCCTTGGATGAGCAGTTCTTC
TRBV11-2	NA	16	TRBD2	TRBJ2-5	CASSSVSGGAGETQYF	TGTGCCAGCAGCTCTGTTAGCGGGGGGGCGGGAGAGACCCAGTACTTC
TRBV6-4	NA	15	NA	TRBJ2-3	CASSDRGGSTDTQYF	TGTGCCAGCAGTGACAGAGGAGGGAGCACAGATACGCAGTATTTT
TRBV4-3	NA	13	NA	TRBJ1-4	CASSLTTNEKLFF	TGCGCCAGCAGCCTAACTACTAATGAAAAACTGTTTTTT
TRBV15	NA	16	NA	TRBJ2-4	CATSSKGERAKNIQYF	TGTGCCACCAGCAGCAAGGGGGAAAGGGCCAAAAACATTCAGTACTTC
TRBV5-6	NA	15	TRBD1	TRBJ1-5	CASSLLDRVDQPQHF	TGTGCCAGCAGCTTGCTGGACAGGGTGGATCAGCCCCAGCATTTT
TRBV28	NA	14	NA	TRBJ1-4	CASSFSEGLRKLFF	TGTGCCAGCAGTTTTTCGGAGGGTCTGAGAAAACTGTTTTTT